Following are 26 T cell receptor beta chains from one sample sequenced in a study of cytomegalovirus exposure and HLA in healthy donors. Vbeta (60) and Jbeta (13) primers were used in the PCR. The data were produced by immunoSEQ multiplex PCR, yet TCRdb's version contains in-frame clones alone and is incomplete. The sample has roughly 170,000 clones; approximately 84% are singletons. Material for sequencing was PBMCs. The receptors derive from a man aged 18-30 years in good health and CMV-seronegative.

This clone was seen only once. This rearrangement joins TRBV28 to TRBJ1-5; perhaps TRBD1 as D (5 bases). With 5 bases removed from V and 2 bases from J, the gap between germline ends came to 7 bases. This CDR3 comprises 13 residues. Germline CDR1 and CDR2: MDHEN and SYDVKM. DNA of the CDR3: TGTGCCAGCAGTAGCAGGGGCAATCAGCCCCAGCATTTT. The encoded protein is CASSSRGNQPQHF.

This clone was recorded once. J is TRBJ2-7 and V is TRBV5-1; D unclear. The CDR3 runs to 13 residues. Trimming removed 1 base at V and 0 bases at J, with 5 bases between. Germline CDR1 SGHRS, CDR2 YFSETQ. CDR3 bases: TGCGCCAGCAGCTTGCCTAACTCCTACGAGCAGTACTTC. Protein sequence: CASSLPNSYEQYF.

The chain employs TRBV19 and TRBJ2-1; D is uncertain. The CDR3 consists of 12 residues. Germline V gives CDR1 LNHDA, CDR2 SQIVND (reference sequence). The V and J ends lost 1 base and 8 bases respectively, with 6 bases between them. CDR3 sequence: CASSIGAHEQFF. In DNA form, the CDR3 reads TGTGCCAGTAGTATAGGGGCCCATGAGCAGTTCTTC.

This clone was detected only once. The chain couples TRBV2 to TRBJ1-2; 9 bases match TRBD1. Looked up from germline, CDR1 is SNHLY and CDR2 is FYNNEI. The V and J ends lost 3 bases and 4 bases, in that order; junction bases with no gene match: 6. This CDR3 is built from 15 residues. The CDR3 sequence: CASSDDRGNPYGYTF. The CDR3 bases are TGTGCCAGCAGTGATGACAGGGGGAACCCCTATGGCTACACCTTC. Together with reference TRBV2 and TRBJ1-2, the CDR3 gives the full variable domain: EPEVTQTPSHQVTQMGQEVILRCVPISNHLYFYWYRQILGQKVEFLVSFYNNEISEKSEIFDDQFSVERPDGSNFTLKIRSTKLEDSAMYFCASSDDRGNPYGYTFGSGTRLTVV.

This clone appeared a few times. The chain is built from TRBV6-1 and TRBJ1-5, with 7 bases identical to TRBD1. The CDR3 has 12 amino acids. The trim removed 6 bases at V and 6 bases at J, leaving 2 bases unmatched. Germline values: CDR1 MNHNS, CDR2 SASEGT. The CDR3 DNA reads as TGTGCCAGCAGAGGGACAGTTCAGCCCCAGCATTTT. As protein: CASRGTVQPQHF.

CDR3 amino acids: CASSRLGGGRRNTEAFF. The CDR3 DNA follows: TGTGCCAGCAGCCGGCTTGGGGGCGGAAGGCGGAACACTGAAGCTTTCTTT. The chain couples TRBV25-1 to TRBJ1-1, with D possibly matching TRBD1 (6 bases). The CDR3 runs 17 residues. Trimming took 6 bases from V and 1 from J, leaving 21 bases between them. CDR1 is MGHDK, CDR2 SYGVNS, per germline.

The chain joins TRBV10-2 to TRBJ1-1; 7 nucleotides match TRBD1. V lost 7 bases, J lost 5 bases, and 13 bases stayed unmatched. Germline loops: CDR1 WSHSY, CDR2 SAAADI. This CDR3 region has 15 residues. The CDR3 coding sequence is TGCGCCAGCACAAGGGGGCAAGGGTCAGGAACTGAAGCTTTCTTT. Translation gives CASTRGQGSGTEAFF.

The chain has TRBV6-5 and TRBJ2-2, with D perhaps matching TRBD1 (6 bases). This CDR3 spans 14 amino acids. V was shortened by 8 bases and J by 0 bases, with 10 bases between the two germline ends. Per the germline V gene, CDR1 is MNHEY and CDR2 is SVGAGI. The CDR3 nucleotides are TGTGCCAGCTTGAGGACAGCGAACACCGGGGAGCTGTTTTTT. Translation: CASLRTANTGELFF.

The chain employs TRBV6-1 and TRBJ2-7; 7 nucleotides agree with TRBD2. This CDR3 spans 14 amino acids. Per the germline V gene, CDR1 is MNHNS and CDR2 is SASEGT. Germline trimming cut 2 bases from V and 7 bases from J; bases unmatched to any gene: 8. The CDR3, as DNA: TGTGCCAGCAGTGAACTCGCGGGAGCGGGGGAGCAGTACTTC. Residues: CASSELAGAGEQYF.

This rearrangement joins TRBV9 to TRBJ2-5; D perhaps matches TRBD2 (7 bases). The germline CDR1 and CDR2 sequences are SGDLS and YYNGEE. V lost 2 bases, J lost 2 bases, and 19 bases lay in between. This CDR3 spans 17 amino acids. CDR3 in DNA: TGTGCCAGCAGCGTGGGTTTAAGGGGGGGTCAACAAGAGACCCAGTACTTC. This gives the protein CASSVGLRGGQQETQYF.

The CDR3 bases are TGTGCCTGGAGTCCAGGGGGCGCAGGTCAGCCCCAGCATTTT. As protein: CAWSPGGAGQPQHF. This rearrangement joins TRBV30 to TRBJ1-5, with 8 bases lining up with TRBD1. Losses at the gene ends were 2 bases for V and 6 bases for J; bases not matched to a gene: 6. Germline V CDR1 and CDR2: GTSNPN, SVGIG (reference sequence). There are 14 residues in the CDR3.

The V and J genes are TRBV2 and TRBJ2-7, with D perhaps matching TRBD2 (7 bases). The CDR3 covers 13 residues. Trimming removed 4 bases from V and 5 bases from J, with 12 bases in between. Germline V lookup: CDR1 SNHLY, CDR2 FYNNEI. The CDR3 nucleotides read TGTGCCAGCAGTGGGACCGGGGGGCACGAGCAGTACTTC. Its protein is CASSGTGGHEQYF.

The CDR3 loop is CASSEGLVGTDTQYF. The DNA of the CDR3 is TGCGCCAGCAGTGAGGGACTAGTGGGCACAGATACGCAGTATTTT. This rearrangement joins TRBV10-2 to TRBJ2-3, with TRBD2 matching over 7 bases. Per germline, CDR1 WSHSY and CDR2 SAAADI. V trimming: 2 bases; J trimming: 1 base; junction bases outside the gene matches: 3. The CDR3 length is 15 residues.

This rearrangement joins TRBV28 to TRBJ2-1; D is unclear. The CDR3 has 14 residues. The V gene's germline CDR1 is MDHEN and CDR2 SYDVKM. The ends were cut back, 3 bases at V and 8 bases at J, with 14 bases in the middle. The CDR3 DNA reads as TGTGCCAGCAGTTTCCCTAATCAGGTCCATGAGCAGTTCTTC. The encoded protein is CASSFPNQVHEQFF. The full variable domain, its missing parts supplied by reference TRBV28 and TRBJ2-1, is DVKVTQSSRYLVKRTGEKVFLECVQDMDHENMFWYRQDPGLGLRLIYFSYDVKMKEKGDIPEGYSVSREKKERFSLILESASTNQTSMYLCASSFPNQVHEQFFGPGTRLTVL.

This chain uses TRBV5-1 with TRBJ2-7, with TRBD1 matching over 7 bases. The trim removed 1 base at V and 0 bases at J, leaving 4 bases unmatched. This CDR3 is 15 amino acids long. Germline V gene sequence: CDR1 SGHRS, CDR2 YFSETQ. DNA for the CDR3: TGCGCCAGCAGCTTGACAGGGGTTAGCTCCTACGAGCAGTACTTC. Residues: CASSLTGVSSYEQYF.

This rearrangement joins TRBV9 to TRBJ2-2; a weak D match, TRBD2 (5 bases). Trimming took 4 bases from V and 3 from J, leaving 13 bases between them. CDR3 length: 15 amino acids. Looked up from germline, CDR1 is SGDLS and CDR2 is YYNGEE. DNA for the CDR3: TGTGCCAGCAGCTCCCCCCCGGGGTACACCGGGGAGCTGTTTTTT. It translates to CASSSPPGYTGELFF.

This clone is a singleton in its sample. V usage is TRBV19 and J usage is TRBJ2-5; D perhaps matches TRBD1 (6 bases). Trimming shortened V by 1 base and J by 0 bases, and 9 bases separated the two germline ends. Germline CDR1 reads LNHDA; CDR2 reads SQIVND (reference sequence). CDR3 size: 15 residues. As DNA, the CDR3 is TGTGCCAGTAGTATAGGGACAGCCGACCAAGAGACCCAGTACTTC. This sequence encodes CASSIGTADQETQYF. The full variable domain, completed using reference TRBV19 and TRBJ2-5, is DGGITQSPKYLFRKEGQNVTLSCEQNLNHDAMYWYRQDPGQGLRLIYYSQIVNDFQKGDIAEGYSVSREKKESFPLTVTSAQKNPTAFYLCASSIGTADQETQYFGPGTRLLVL.

This clone turned up a few times. The J gene is TRBJ2-7, the V gene TRBV5-4, with D perhaps matching TRBD1 (5 bases). This CDR3 has 13 amino acids. Between the trimmed V and J ends, which lost 3 bases and 3 bases, there was a span of 10 bases. Germline V lookup: CDR1 SGHNT, CDR2 YYREEE (reference sequence). CDR3 loop: CASSSGHGYEQYF. CDR3 nucleotides: TGTGCCAGCAGCTCTGGACACGGCTACGAGCAGTACTTC.

This chain joins TRBV30 and TRBJ2-5; tentative D call: TRBD1 (6 bases). V was pared by 3 bases and J by 2 bases, with 7 bases between. The germline gives CDR1 GTSNPN, CDR2 SVGIG (reference sequence). The length of the CDR3 is 12 residues. CDR3 residues: CAWSDRQETQYF. CDR3 DNA sequence: TGTGCCTGGAGCGACAGGCAAGAGACCCAGTACTTC.

The rearrangement joins TRBV7-9 to TRBJ2-7; 7 bases agree with TRBD1. CDR1 SEHNR and CDR2 FQNEAQ come from the germline V gene (reference sequence). The CDR3 spans 14 residues. The V and J ends lost 0 bases and 3 bases, in that order; junction bases with no gene match: 2. CDR3 in amino acids: CASSLAGQHYEQYF. The DNA for the CDR3 is TGTGCCAGCAGCTTAGCGGGACAGCACTACGAGCAGTACTTC.

The V and J genes are TRBV6-6 and TRBJ2-1; D possibly corresponds to TRBD1 (5 bases). The CDR3 has 14 amino acids. The germline gives CDR1 MNHNY, CDR2 SVGAGI (reference sequence). Between the trimmed V and J ends, which lost 0 bases and 6 bases, there was a span of 9 bases. CDR3 nucleotide sequence: TGTGCCAGCAGTTACTCGACAGATACCAATGAGCAGTTCTTC. Its protein is CASSYSTDTNEQFF.

The chain employs TRBV29-1 and TRBJ2-7; maybe TRBD2 (7 bases). CDR3 length: 14 amino acids. Germline V CDR1 and CDR2: SQVTM, ANQGSEA. V was pared by 5 bases and J by 5 bases, with 19 bases between. CDR3 protein: CSVLGGDLPNEQYF. CDR3 sequence (DNA): TGCAGCGTTTTAGGGGGGGATTTACCTAACGAGCAGTACTTC.

V usage is TRBV5-1 and J usage is TRBJ2-5; maybe TRBD2 (5 bases). V lost 0 bases, J lost 1 base, and 7 bases lay in between. Germline V CDR1 and CDR2: SGHRS, YFSETQ. The CDR3 has 14 amino acids. CDR3 amino acids: CASSLGRSQETQYF. In nucleotides, the CDR3 is TGCGCCAGCAGCTTGGGGAGGTCCCAAGAGACCCAGTACTTC.

The chain combines TRBV11-3 with TRBJ1-1; unclear D gene. Germline V gene data show CDR1 as SGHNT and CDR2 as YENEEA. This CDR3 is 15 amino acids long. V gave up 5 bases and J gave up 6 bases, with 19 bases separating them. This chain's CDR3 is CASSHQVDWEAEAFF. The CDR3 DNA is TGTGCCAGCAGCCATCAGGTCGACTGGGAGGCTGAAGCTTTCTTT.

This chain uses TRBV19 with TRBJ2-5; D may be TRBD2 (6 bases). The DNA matches TRBJ2-7 better at its end, which makes the J call doubtful. Germline CDR1 reads LNHDA; CDR2 reads SQIVND (reference sequence). The CDR3 runs 15 residues. The DNA for the CDR3 is TGTGCCAGTAGCCCCGGGGGACTCCACTCCTACGAGCAGTACTTC. This translates into CASSPGGLHSYEQYF.

Of note for this clone: The conserved closing phenylalanine or tryptophan is absent in this CDR3, likely reflecting a read error. The rearrangement joins TRBV5-4 to TRBJ2-7; 12 bases agree with TRBD2. This CDR3 spans 14 amino acids. Germline V lookup: CDR1 SGHNT, CDR2 YYREEE (reference sequence). J was trimmed by 5 bases and V by 9 bases; bases with no gene match: 9. CDR3 residues: CAIPLAGGLDEQYS. CDR3 DNA: TGTGCCATTCCCCTAGCGGGGGGGCTCGACGAGCAGTACTCC.